This TCR beta chain was recovered during a study of blood T cell repertoires in COVID-19 (TCRdb year 2020). Broadly, across the study: Samples covering the acute and convalescent phases of COVID-19 were provided by collaborators in the United States, Italy and Spain. The material from the prospective study consisted of cDNA or gDNA derived from T cells, B-cell-depleted T cells, or PBMCs. The dataset comprised deeply sampled blood TCRbeta repertoires from subjects exposed to, actively infected with, or recovered from COVID-19. The repertoires were made available in a free public database intended to serve as a resource for research on the immune response to SARS-CoV-2. The samples were drawn from two sources: the first 160 participants of the ongoing ImmuneRACE study, and fewer than 1,500 subjects contributed by 6 global collaborators. Nearly every sample came with metadata listing a de-identified subject ID, COVID-19 status, age in years and sex. Where available, HLA class I and class II types were obtained from metadata supplied by the sample provider rather than from assay-based typing. Results the study describes overall, beyond this receptor: The quantity of clinical and demographic metadata differed by source and by participant and was supplied without curation.

Including cysteine and phenylalanine, the CDR3 has 14 amino acids. Only the CDR3 portion is preserved as DNA: 42 bases, with reading frame beginning at the first base. The germline V gene provides CDR1 SQVTM and CDR2 ANQGSEA. Relative to germline, V is missing 4 bases and J is missing 5 bases, with 3 bases of the junction outside any gene match. Whole blood was collected in K2EDTA tubes by collaborating institutions according to the institutions' own protocols. For TCRbeta analysis, collaborators shipped samples in one of three forms: frozen whole blood, isolated PBMCs, or DNA extracted from either of those sample types. For this clone: This receptor's antigen is unknown. Base qualities are not provided; no much larger clone lies one nucleotide away.

The immunoSEQ Assay, a bias-controlled multiplex PCR, was used to amplify TCRbeta CDR3 regions from genomic DNA. Per the source publication's procedure: The number of nucleated cells in each sample was estimated from the amplification of reference gene primers within the assay. To quantify the absolute abundance of each unique TCRbeta CDR3 rearrangement, sequence reads were collapsed and filtered. Productive Simpson clonality was computed per sample as the square root of Simpson's diversity index over productive rearrangements. TCRdb mirrors the immuneACCESS table, restricted to in-frame sequences. Some clones are absent from its copies; in checked studies, under half trace to an unresolved V gene, and the reason for the others is unknown. V and J calls and clone size follow that table, whereas D and trimming were derived from the DNA. The sample table shows about 150,000 clones, and roughly 82% are seen once. Under 2.5% of the sample goes to the ten largest clones.

The clonotype comes from a man aged 70-80 years with acute or convalescent COVID-19. The sequenced material came from peripheral blood. The chain is encoded by TRBV29-1 joined to TRBJ2-2, with 11 middle bases fitting TRBD2. At the DNA level, the sequence is TGCAGCGTTGCCACTAGCGGGGGTACCGGGGAGCTGTTTTTT. Its translation reads: CSVATSGGTGELFF.